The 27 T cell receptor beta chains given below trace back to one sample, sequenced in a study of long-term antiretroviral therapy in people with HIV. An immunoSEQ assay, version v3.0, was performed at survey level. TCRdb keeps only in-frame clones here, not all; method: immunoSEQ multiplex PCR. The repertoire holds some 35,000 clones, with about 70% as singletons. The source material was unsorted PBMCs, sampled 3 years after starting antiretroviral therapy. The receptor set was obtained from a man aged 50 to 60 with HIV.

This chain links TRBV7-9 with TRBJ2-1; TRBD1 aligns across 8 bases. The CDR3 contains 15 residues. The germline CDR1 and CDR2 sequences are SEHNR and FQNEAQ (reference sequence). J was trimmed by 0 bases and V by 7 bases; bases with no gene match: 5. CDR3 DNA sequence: TGTGCCAGCAAGGTCGGACAGGGCTCCTACAATGAGCAGTTCTTC. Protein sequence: CASKVGQGSYNEQFF.

CDR3 amino acids: CASSFGGASNTGELFF. The CDR3 nucleotides read TGTGCCAGCAGCTTCGGGGGAGCTTCGAACACCGGGGAGCTGTTTTTT. The V gene is TRBV7-2, the J gene TRBJ2-2; D is perhaps TRBD2 (6 bases). V was trimmed by 3 bases and J by 0 bases, leaving 11 bases between them. This CDR3 spans 16 amino acids. Germline V lookup: CDR1 SGHTA, CDR2 FQGNSA. Combining the CDR3 with reference TRBV7-2 and TRBJ2-2 gives the whole variable domain GAGVSQSPSNKVTEKGKDVELRCDPISGHTALYWYRQSLGQGLEFLIYFQGNSAPDKSGLPSDRFSAERTGGSVSTLTIQRTQQEDSAVYLCASSFGGASNTGELFFGEGSRLTVL.

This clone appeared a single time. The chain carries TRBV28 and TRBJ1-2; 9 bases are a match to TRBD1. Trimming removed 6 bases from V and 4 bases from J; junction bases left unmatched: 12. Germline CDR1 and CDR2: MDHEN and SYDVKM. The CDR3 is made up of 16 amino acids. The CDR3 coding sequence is TGTGCCAGCAGCTCCGGACAGGGGAGAGACTTCTATGGCTACACCTTC. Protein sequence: CASSSGQGRDFYGYTF.

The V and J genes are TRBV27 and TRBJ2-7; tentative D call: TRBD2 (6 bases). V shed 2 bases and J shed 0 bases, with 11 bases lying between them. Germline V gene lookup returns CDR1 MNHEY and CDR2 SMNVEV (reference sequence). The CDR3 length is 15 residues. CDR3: CASSLKGRGSYEQYF. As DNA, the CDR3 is TGTGCCAGCAGTTTAAAGGGGCGGGGCTCCTACGAGCAGTACTTC.

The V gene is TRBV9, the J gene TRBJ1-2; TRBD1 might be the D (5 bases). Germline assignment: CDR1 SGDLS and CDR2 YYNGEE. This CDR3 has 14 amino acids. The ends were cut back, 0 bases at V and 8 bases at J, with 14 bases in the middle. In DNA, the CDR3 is TGTGCCAGCAGCGTAGGGCAGGGCCCGGGAGGCTACACCTTC. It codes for CASSVGQGPGGYTF.

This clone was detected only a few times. CDR3 DNA sequence: TGTGCCAGCAGCCGCCGGAGTGGGGGGAGCGGGGGGGCAATCGAGCAGTACTTC. Residues: CASSRRSGGSGGAIEQYF. The chain recombines TRBV7-2 with TRBJ2-7, with TRBD2 matching over 10 bases. Looked up from germline, CDR1 is SGHTA and CDR2 is FQGNSA. After removal of 5 bases from V and 6 bases from J, the junction contained 19 bases not matched to a gene. The CDR3 spans 18 residues.

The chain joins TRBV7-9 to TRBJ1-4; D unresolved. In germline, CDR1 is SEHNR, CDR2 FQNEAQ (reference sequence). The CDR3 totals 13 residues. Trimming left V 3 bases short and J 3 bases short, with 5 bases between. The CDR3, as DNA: TGTGCCAGCAGCTTGCGGGCTAATGAAAAACTGTTTTTT. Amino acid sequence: CASSLRANEKLFF.

The CDR3 loop reads CASSPRGGRLKDEQYF. The CDR3 DNA follows: TGTGCCAGCTCACCACGCGGGGGGCGCTTAAAAGACGAGCAGTACTTC. The chain employs TRBV18 and TRBJ2-7; 8 nucleotides align to TRBD2. V was clipped by 1 base and J by 5 bases; unmatched bases: 10. Germline V gene sequence: CDR1 KGHSH, CDR2 LQKENI. CDR3 size: 16 residues.

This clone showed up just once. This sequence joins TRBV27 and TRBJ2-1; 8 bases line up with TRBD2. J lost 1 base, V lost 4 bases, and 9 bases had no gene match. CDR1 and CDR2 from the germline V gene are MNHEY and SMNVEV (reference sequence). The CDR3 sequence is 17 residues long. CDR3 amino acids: CASSSLGAGVSYNEQFF. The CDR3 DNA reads TGTGCCAGCAGTTCCCTGGGAGCGGGGGTTTCCTACAATGAGCAGTTCTTC.

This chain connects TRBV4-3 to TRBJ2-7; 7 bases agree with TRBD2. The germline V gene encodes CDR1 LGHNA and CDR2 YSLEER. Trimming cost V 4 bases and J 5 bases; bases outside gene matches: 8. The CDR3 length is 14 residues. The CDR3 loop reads CASSRTSLTHEQYF. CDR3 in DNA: TGCGCCAGCAGCCGGACTAGTTTAACCCACGAGCAGTACTTC.

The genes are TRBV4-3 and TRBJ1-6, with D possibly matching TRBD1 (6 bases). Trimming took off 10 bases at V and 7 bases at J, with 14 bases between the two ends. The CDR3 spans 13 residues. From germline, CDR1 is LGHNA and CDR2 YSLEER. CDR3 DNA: TGCGCCACCTCGTGGGGGGCGAATTCACCCCTCCACTTT. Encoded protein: CATSWGANSPLHF.

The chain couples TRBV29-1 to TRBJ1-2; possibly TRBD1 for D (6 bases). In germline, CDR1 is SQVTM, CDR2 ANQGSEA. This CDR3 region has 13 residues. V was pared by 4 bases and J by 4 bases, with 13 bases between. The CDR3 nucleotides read TGCAGCGTTGGGAGGGACACGGCCTATGGCTACACCTTC. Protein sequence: CSVGRDTAYGYTF. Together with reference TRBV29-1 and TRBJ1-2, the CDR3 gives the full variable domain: SAVISQKPSRDICQRGTSLTIQCQVDSQVTMMFWYRQQPGQSLTLIATANQGSEATYESGFVIDKFPISRPNLTFSTLTVSNMSPEDSSIYLCSVGRDTAYGYTFGSGTRLTVV.

The CDR3 sequence: CASRTGGNQPQHF. CDR3 coding DNA: TGTGCCAGCAGAACAGGGGGCAATCAGCCCCAGCATTTT. This chain links TRBV28 with TRBJ1-5; 7 bases are a match to TRBD1. The CDR3 has 13 amino acids. The germline V gene has CDR1 MDHEN and CDR2 SYDVKM. The junction had 1 base not matched to a gene; V was cut back by 6 bases and J by 2 bases.

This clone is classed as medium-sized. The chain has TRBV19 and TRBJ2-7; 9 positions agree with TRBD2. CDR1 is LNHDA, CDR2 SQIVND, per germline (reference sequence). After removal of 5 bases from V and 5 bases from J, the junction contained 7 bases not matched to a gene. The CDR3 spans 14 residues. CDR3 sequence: CASSLAGSADEQYF. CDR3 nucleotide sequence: TGTGCCAGTAGTCTAGCGGGGTCCGCGGACGAGCAGTACTTC.

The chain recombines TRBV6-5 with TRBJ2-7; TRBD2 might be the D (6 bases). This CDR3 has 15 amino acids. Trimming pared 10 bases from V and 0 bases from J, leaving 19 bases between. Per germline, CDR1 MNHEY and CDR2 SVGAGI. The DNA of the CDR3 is TGTGCCACCATGTCAGCCGGGGGAGGCTCCTACGAGCAGTACTTC. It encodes CATMSAGGGSYEQYF.

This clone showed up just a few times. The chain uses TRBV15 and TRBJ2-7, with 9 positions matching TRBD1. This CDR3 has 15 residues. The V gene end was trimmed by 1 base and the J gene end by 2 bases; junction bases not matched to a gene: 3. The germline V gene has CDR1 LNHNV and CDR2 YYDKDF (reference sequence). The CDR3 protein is CATSRGGQGTYEQYF. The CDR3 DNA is TGTGCCACCAGCAGAGGGGGACAGGGCACCTACGAGCAGTACTTC.

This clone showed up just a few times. The CDR3 is CASSEGGLPNEKLFF. Here the CDR3 DNA reads TGTGCCAGCAGTGAAGGAGGGCTGCCTAATGAAAAACTGTTTTTT. This chain links TRBV2 with TRBJ1-4; D unclear. This CDR3 comprises 15 residues. The V and J ends lost 1 base and 3 bases respectively, with 9 bases between them. Germline CDR1 and CDR2: SNHLY and FYNNEI.

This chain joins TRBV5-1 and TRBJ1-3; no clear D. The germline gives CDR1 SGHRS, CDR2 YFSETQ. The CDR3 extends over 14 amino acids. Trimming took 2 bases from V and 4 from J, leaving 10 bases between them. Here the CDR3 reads CASSFRAEGNTIYF. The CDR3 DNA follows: TGCGCCAGCAGCTTCCGGGCCGAGGGAAACACCATATATTTT.

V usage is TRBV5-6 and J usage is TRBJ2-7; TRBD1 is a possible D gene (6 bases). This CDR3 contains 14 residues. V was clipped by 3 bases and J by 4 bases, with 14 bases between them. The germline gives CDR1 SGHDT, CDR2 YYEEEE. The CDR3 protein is CASSSDYRDYEQYF. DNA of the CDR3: TGTGCCAGCAGCTCGGATTACAGGGATTACGAGCAGTACTTC.

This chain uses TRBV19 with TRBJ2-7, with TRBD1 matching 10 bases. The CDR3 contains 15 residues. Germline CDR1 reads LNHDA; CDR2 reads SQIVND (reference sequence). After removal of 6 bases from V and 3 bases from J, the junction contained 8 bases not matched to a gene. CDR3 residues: CASSLDRGRIYEQYF. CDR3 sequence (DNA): TGTGCCAGTAGCCTAGACAGGGGGCGGATCTACGAGCAGTACTTC.

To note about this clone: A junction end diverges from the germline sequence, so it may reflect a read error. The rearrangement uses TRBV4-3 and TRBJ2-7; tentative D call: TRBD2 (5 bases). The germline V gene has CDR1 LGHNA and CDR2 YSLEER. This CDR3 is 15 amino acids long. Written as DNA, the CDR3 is TGCGCCAGCAGTCAAGGGAGAACCAATTACTACGAGCAGTACTTC. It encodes CASSQGRTNYYEQYF.

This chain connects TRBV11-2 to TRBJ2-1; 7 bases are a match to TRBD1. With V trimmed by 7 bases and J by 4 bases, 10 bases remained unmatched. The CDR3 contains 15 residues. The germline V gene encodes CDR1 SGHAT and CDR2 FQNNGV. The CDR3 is CASKKGASRYNEQFF. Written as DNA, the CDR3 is TGTGCCAGCAAAAAGGGGGCTAGTAGGTACAATGAGCAGTTCTTC. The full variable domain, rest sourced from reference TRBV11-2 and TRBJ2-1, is EAGVAQSPRYKIIEKRQSVAFWCNPISGHATLYWYQQILGQGPKLLIQFQNNGVVDDSQLPKDRFSAERLKGVDSTLKIQPAKLEDSAVYLCASKKGASRYNEQFFGPGTRLTVL.

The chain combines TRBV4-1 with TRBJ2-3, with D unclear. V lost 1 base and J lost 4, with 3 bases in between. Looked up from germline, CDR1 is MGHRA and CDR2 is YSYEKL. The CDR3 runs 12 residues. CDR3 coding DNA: TGCGCCAGCAGCCAAGGGGCAGATACGCAGTATTTT. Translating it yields CASSQGADTQYF.

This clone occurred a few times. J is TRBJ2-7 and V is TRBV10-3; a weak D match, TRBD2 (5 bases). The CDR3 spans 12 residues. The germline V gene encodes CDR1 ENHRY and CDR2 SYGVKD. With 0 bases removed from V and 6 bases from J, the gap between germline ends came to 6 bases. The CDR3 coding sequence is TGTGCCATCAGTGAGTCTCGGGGCGAGCAGTACTTC. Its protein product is CAISESRGEQYF.

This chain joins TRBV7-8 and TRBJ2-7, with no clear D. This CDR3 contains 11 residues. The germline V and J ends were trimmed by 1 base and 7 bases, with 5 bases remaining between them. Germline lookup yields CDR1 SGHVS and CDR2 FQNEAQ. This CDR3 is CASSLGEEQYF. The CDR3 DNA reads TGTGCCAGCAGCTTAGGCGAGGAGCAGTACTTC.

The CDR3: CASSLGTGAFQPQHF. CDR3 DNA: TGTGCCAGCAGCCTGGGGACAGGCGCTTTTCAGCCCCAGCATTTT. This chain links TRBV5-6 with TRBJ1-5; TRBD1 matches 8 bases. V lost 4 bases, J lost 6 bases, and 9 bases stayed unmatched. This CDR3 is built from 15 residues. Germline V gene sequence: CDR1 SGHDT, CDR2 YYEEEE.

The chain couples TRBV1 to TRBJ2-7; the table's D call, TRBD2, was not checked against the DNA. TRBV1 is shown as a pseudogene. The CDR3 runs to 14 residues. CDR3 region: CTSSQERDQFEQYF. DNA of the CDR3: TGCACCAGCAGCCAAGAGCGGGATCAATTCGAGCAGTACTTC.